The next 10 T cell receptor beta chains were all read from a single sample in a study of regulatory T cells in long-lasting Graves disease. Arm-PCR of CDR3 regions and iRepertoire HTBI primers were the basis on which TCR beta libraries were built. TCRdb ran MiXCR on the multiplex PCR reads and lists one entry per CDR3 protein. The sample consists of about 660,000 distinct CDR3 sequences, 25% to 30% of them appearing once. This sample's time point: persistent/refractory GD, antithyroid drugs over 5 years with positive TRAb. TCR sequences were obtained from RNA taken from PBMCs. The sample in question was peripheral blood mononuclear cells (PBMCs), obtained when the disease was refractory, from a patient treated with antithyroid drugs. These receptors were taken from a female donor with Graves disease.

This chain uses TRBV14 with TRBJ1-2; 10 bases map to TRBD1. This CDR3 is built from 15 residues. Germline V CDR1 and CDR2: SGHDN, FVKESK. J gave up 8 bases and V 1 base, and 7 bases lay outside the gene matches. DNA for the CDR3: TGTGCCAGCAGCCAAGCTGGACAGGGGGTTGAAGGCTACACCTTC. As protein: CASSQAGQGVEGYTF.

The rearrangement joins TRBV6-1 to TRBJ2-7; D uncertain. V dropped 5 bases and J dropped 5 bases, with 16 bases sitting between them. The CDR3 sequence is 14 residues long. Germline CDR1 and CDR2: MNHNS and SASEGT. CDR3 in amino acids: CASSTEKKVDEQYF. As DNA, the CDR3 is TGTGCCAGCAGTACCGAGAAGAAAGTGGACGAGCAGTACTTC.

This clonotype was counted between two and nine times. The chain uses TRBV20-1 and TRBJ2-7; D gene unclear. Germline assignment: CDR1 DFQATT and CDR2 SNEGSKA (reference sequence). The CDR3 is 14 amino acids. Between the trimmed V and J ends, which lost 0 bases and 1 base, there was a span of 10 bases. The CDR3 sequence: CSARDPDGSYEQYF. For the CDR3, the DNA is TGCAGTGCTAGAGATCCCGACGGTTCCTACGAGCAGTACTTC.

The rearrangement links TRBV20-1 to TRBJ1-5; D call uncertain. V was shortened by 0 bases and J by 0 bases, with 9 bases between the two germline ends. The CDR3 is 15 residues long. The V gene's germline CDR1 is DFQATT and CDR2 SNEGSKA (reference sequence). The CDR3 nucleotides are TGCAGTGCTAGAGAAGTAGGGCGTAGCAATCAGCCCCAGCATTTT. Its translation: CSAREVGRSNQPQHF.

Only one count was recorded for this clonotype. A read error is possible here, since a much larger clone lies one base away. The chain's CDR3 is CANSQSQGESHTF. The CDR3 region has the DNA TGTGCCAACAGCCAAAGCCAGGGTGAGAGCCACACCTTC. The chain combines TRBV3-1 with TRBJ1-2; TRBD1 might be the D (5 bases). Germline loops: CDR1 LGHDT, CDR2 YNNKEL (reference sequence). The CDR3 has 13 amino acids.

Many counts were recorded for this clonotype. The chain's CDR3 is CASKTGVIGYTF. The CDR3 DNA follows: TGTGCCAGCAAGACAGGCGTAATCGGCTACACCTTC. The rearrangement joins TRBV12-3 or TRBV12-4 to TRBJ1-2, with D tentatively TRBD1 (6 bases). This CDR3 is built from 12 residues. The ends were cut back, 7 bases at V and 8 bases at J, with 14 bases in the middle.

This clonotype was seen a few times. The V call is TRBV6-5, the J call TRBJ1-5; D unclear. Germline CDR1 is MNHEY and CDR2 is SVGAGI. This CDR3 is built from 14 residues. V dropped 2 bases and J dropped 0 bases, with 5 bases sitting between them. The CDR3 region is CASSYQSSNQPQHF. The CDR3 DNA follows: TGTGCCAGCAGTTACCAGTCTAGCAATCAGCCCCAGCATTTT.

This chain joins TRBV5-1 and TRBJ1-2; 7 bases align to TRBD1. Losses at the gene ends were 4 bases for V and 5 bases for J; bases not matched to a gene: 8. This CDR3 is 14 amino acids long. The germline V gene encodes CDR1 SGHRS and CDR2 YFSETQ. The CDR3, as DNA: TGCGCCAGCAGCGCAGACAGGGTCCTATATGGCTACACCTTC. Translating it yields CASSADRVLYGYTF.

This sequence joins TRBV11-1 and TRBJ1-2; 7 bases map to TRBD1. The J segment lost 4 bases and the V segment lost 4 bases, leaving 12 bases of the junction unmatched. Per germline, CDR1 SGHAT and CDR2 FQDESV (reference sequence). The CDR3 sequence is 16 residues long. The DNA for the CDR3 is TGTGCCAGCAGCTCGCGACAGGGCACCTTTACCTATGGCTACACCTTC. Amino acids: CASSSRQGTFTYGYTF. The whole variable domain, remainder taken from reference TRBV11-1 and TRBJ1-2, is EAEVAQSPRYKITEKSQAVAFWCDPISGHATLYWYRQILGQGPELLVQFQDESVVDDSQLPKDRFSAERLKGVDSTLKIQPAELGDSAMYLCASSSRQGTFTYGYTFGSGTRLTVV.

Of note for this clonotype: Just one base apart from a much larger clone, this may be a read error. V is TRBV12-3 or TRBV12-4 and J is TRBJ1-1; TRBD1 aligns across 7 bases. This CDR3 is built from 14 residues. The CDR3 region is CASIKDRLNTEDFF. CDR3 DNA sequence: TGTGCCAGCATTAAGGACAGGCTGAACACTGAAGATTTCTTT.